Listed below are T cell receptor beta chains from one sample, sequenced in a study of T cell responses to AZD1222 COVID-19 vaccine. Data came from immunoSEQ multiplex PCR; TCRdb stores just in-frame clones and leaves some out. The sample lists fewer than 70,000 clones; 60% to 85% were seen once. The sample was peripheral blood, taken 28 days after the second AZD1222 dose. Receptor source: an adult who received the AZD1222 COVID-19 vaccine. The CDR3 runs from the conserved cysteine through the conserved F or W. D genes are given only for firm matches. Clone size is not always given. Where it is, it says once, few, many or a class for expanded clones.

>TRBJ2-6|few|-|TRBV7-2
CASSLVAGRSGANVLTF
TGTGCCAGCAGCTTAGTTGCGGGTCGTTCTGGGGCCAACGTCCTGACTTTC
>TRBJ1-2|-|TRBD1|TRBV2
CASSDLTGDYGYTF
TGTGCCAGCAGCGACCTTACAGGGGACTATGGCTACACCTTC
>TRBJ2-7|-|-|TRBV7-2
CASSLAVGLQYF
TGTGCCAGCAGCTTAGCGGTTGGGTTGCAGTACTTC
>TRBJ2-2|-|-|TRBV5-1
CASSPRAGDTGELFF
TGCGCCAGCAGCCCCCGGGCAGGGGACACCGGGGAGCTGTTTTTT
>TRBJ1-1|-|-|TRBV28
CASSLSRGASNTEAFF
TGTGCCAGCAGTTTATCTCGGGGGGCGTCGAACACTGAAGCTTTCTTT
>TRBJ2-5|-|TRBD2|TRBV4-3
CASSQESSGGYQETQYF
TGCGCCAGCAGCCAAGAATCTAGCGGGGGGTACCAAGAGACCCAGTACTTC
>TRBJ1-4|-|-|TRBV28
CASSPYAPGVGEKLFF
TGTGCCAGCAGTCCCTACGCGCCGGGGGTTGGTGAAAAACTGTTTTTT
>TRBJ2-5|-|-|TRBV6-2/TRBV6-3
CASSSGPHAAKWHF
TGTGCCAGCAGTTCCGGACCCCATGCCGCAAAATGGCACTTC
>TRBJ1-3|-|TRBD1|TRBV6-6
CASSLGQFSGNTIYF
TGTGCCAGCAGTTTGGGACAGTTCTCTGGAAACACCATATATTTT
>TRBJ1-1|-|-|TRBV19
CASNWANTEAFF
TGTGCCAGTAATTGGGCGAACACTGAAGCTTTCTTT
>TRBJ1-2|-|TRBD1|TRBV2
CASSGVLYWDSLTNYGYTF
TGTGCCAGCAGTGGAGTACTATATTGGGACAGCCTTACTAACTATGGCTACACCTTC
>TRBJ2-5|-|TRBD1|TRBV6-5
CASRYGDRVQETQYF
TGTGCCAGCAGATACGGTGACAGGGTCCAAGAGACCCAGTACTTC
>TRBJ1-1|-|-|TRBV6-5
CASSYGRQSPEAFF
TGTGCCAGCAGTTACGGACGACAGTCTCCTGAAGCTTTCTTT
>TRBJ2-7|few|-|TRBV11-2
CASSSTPQVIWYEQYF
TGTGCCAGCAGCTCCACCCCCCAGGTGATTTGGTACGAGCAGTACTTC
>TRBJ1-1|-|-|TRBV19
CASSFGRSTEAFF
TGTGCCAGTAGCTTTGGGAGGTCCACTGAAGCTTTCTTT
>TRBJ2-7|-|TRBD1|TRBV15
CATSPNRGSSYEQYF
TGTGCCACCAGCCCTAACAGGGGGAGCTCCTACGAGCAGTACTTC
>TRBJ1-3|-|-|TRBV4-1
CASSQEGMVSGNTIYF
TGCGCCAGCAGCCAAGAAGGAATGGTCTCTGGAAACACCATATATTTT
>TRBJ2-7|-|-|TRBV28
CASTLGTSYEQYF
TGTGCCAGCACCCTTGGGACTTCCTACGAGCAGTACTTC
>TRBJ1-1|-|-|TRBV15
CATSRGGQGSTEAFF
TGTGCCACCAGCAGGGGCGGGCAGGGAAGCACTGAAGCTTTCTTT
>TRBJ1-5|few|-|TRBV6-5
CASSGTWDQPQHF
TGTGCCAGCAGCGGGACTTGGGATCAGCCCCAGCATTTT
>TRBJ1-4|-|-|TRBV28
CASSRVPGEKLFF
TGTGCCAGTTCCAGGGTCCCGGGGGAAAAACTGTTTTTT
>TRBJ1-4|-|-|TRBV7-8
CASSPEAKKLFF
TGTGCCAGCAGCCCCGAGGCGAAAAAACTGTTTTTT
>TRBJ2-7|once|TRBD1|TRBV19
CASSEQGDGEQYF
TGTGCCAGTAGTGAGCAGGGGGACGGTGAGCAGTACTTC
>TRBJ1-2|-|TRBD1|TRBV12-3/TRBV12-4
CASSTGEDYGYTF
TGTGCCAGCTCGACAGGGGAGGACTATGGCTACACCTTC
>TRBJ2-2|-|-|TRBV28
CASSWAGELFF
TGTGCCAGCAGTTGGGCCGGGGAGCTGTTTTTT
>TRBJ2-5|-|-|TRBV7-2
CASSPRWPSSLQETQYF
TGTGCCAGCAGCCCTAGGTGGCCCTCATCTCTCCAAGAGACCCAGTACTTC
>TRBJ2-3|-|-|TRBV5-1
CASSLASTDTQYF
TGCGCCAGCAGCTTGGCTAGCACAGATACGCAGTATTTT
>TRBJ1-6|-|TRBD1|TRBV15
CATTVRQGDNSPLHF
TGTGCCACCACCGTCAGACAGGGTGATAATTCACCCCTCCACTTT
>TRBJ1-2|-|-|TRBV11-2
CACGGPRAIGYTF
TGTGCCTGTGGCGGCCCCCGGGCCATCGGCTACACCTTC
>TRBJ2-5|-|-|TRBV20-1
CSADRQETQYF
TGCAGTGCTGACAGGCAAGAGACCCAGTACTTC
>TRBJ1-1|-|-|TRBV4-2
CASSQDPRGGSEAFF
TGTGCCAGCAGCCAAGACCCCCGGGGAGGGAGCGAAGCTTTCTTT
>TRBJ1-5|once|-|TRBV6-1
CASSDSRNQPQHF
TGTGCCAGCAGTGATAGTCGTAATCAGCCCCAGCATTTT
>TRBJ2-5|-|-|TRBV7-6
CASSKQGGKYQETQYF
TGTGCCAGCAGCAAGCAGGGGGGAAAGTACCAAGAGACCCAGTACTTC
>TRBJ2-7|-|-|TRBV28
CASSSHATEGVEQYF
TGTGCCAGCAGTTCCCACGCAACCGAGGGGGTCGAGCAGTACTTC
>TRBJ2-1|-|-|TRBV29-1
CSVESRDYNEQFF
TGCAGCGTTGAGTCTCGGGACTACAATGAGCAGTTCTTC
>TRBJ1-4|few|-|TRBV2
CASSEQRSGEKLFF
TGTGCCAGCAGTGAACAGAGGTCAGGTGAAAAACTGTTTTTT
>TRBJ2-7|once|-|TRBV6-1
CASSEALLVGTYEQYF
TGTGCCAGCAGTGAAGCGCTTCTGGTGGGAACCTACGAGCAGTACTTC
>TRBJ1-1|few|TRBD1|TRBV28
CASSPGQYGAEAFF
TGTGCCAGCAGTCCGGGACAGTATGGGGCTGAAGCTTTCTTT
>TRBJ2-2|-|-|TRBV5-1
CASSVQSNTGELFF
TGCGCCAGCAGCGTACAGAGTAACACCGGGGAGCTGTTTTTT
>TRBJ1-2|few|-|TRBV6-5
CASSYSSGFRYGYTF
TGTGCCAGCAGTTACTCCTCCGGGTTCCGCTATGGCTACACCTTC
>TRBJ1-2|-|TRBD1|TRBV6-5
CASTRTGAFYGYTF
TGTGCCAGCACCAGGACAGGGGCTTTCTATGGCTACACCTTC
>TRBJ2-3|-|-|TRBV7-9
CASSFPQQADTQYF
TGTGCCAGCAGCTTCCCCCAGCAGGCAGATACGCAGTATTTT
>TRBJ2-7|-|-|TRBV11-3
CASAPTRYEQYF
TGTGCCAGCGCTCCGACGCGCTACGAGCAGTACTTC
>TRBJ2-7|few|-|TRBV7-2
CASSFTSGLLRIDYEQYF
TGTGCCAGCAGCTTCACCTCCGGGCTCCTCCGGATAGACTACGAGCAGTACTTC
>TRBJ2-6|-|-|TRBV19
CASSAPQGRIPGANVLTF
TGTGCCAGTAGTGCCCCGCAGGGAAGAATCCCTGGGGCCAACGTCCTGACTTTC
>TRBJ1-6|once|-|TRBV7-6
CASSSSQGYNSPLHF
TGTGCCAGCAGCTCGTCGCAGGGGTATAATTCACCCCTCCACTTT
>TRBJ1-3|-|TRBD1|TRBV5-1
CASSFRTGGSGNTIYF
TGCGCCAGCAGCTTCCGGACAGGGGGCTCTGGAAACACCATATATTTT
>TRBJ1-2|-|-|TRBV18
CASSPGSTTNYGYTF
TGTGCCAGCTCACCGGGCAGCACAACTAACTATGGCTACACCTTC
>TRBJ1-6|-|-|TRBV27
CASSLMTGWGSPLHF
TGTGCCAGCAGCCTAATGACAGGTTGGGGTTCACCCCTCCACTTT
>TRBJ1-1|few|-|TRBV6-5
CASSYSGVLGTEAFF
TGTGCCAGCAGTTACTCGGGGGTGTTGGGAACTGAAGCTTTCTTT
>TRBJ1-1|-|-|TRBV19
CASSMSGVGTEAFF
TGTGCCAGTAGTATGTCGGGGGTGGGCACTGAAGCTTTCTTT
>TRBJ2-3|once|-|TRBV28
CASSRPPGGTQYF
TGTGCCAGCAGTAGACCTCCGGGGGGCACGCAGTATTTT
>TRBJ1-2|-|-|TRBV29-1
CSVEDAGNYGYTF
TGCAGCGTTGAAGACGCAGGAAACTATGGCTACACCTTC